Sequencing of this T cell receptor beta chain was carried out in a study of shared clonotypes between healthy human individuals. The table came from immunoSEQ multiplex PCR; TCRdb's copy has only in-frame clones and leaves some out. The table has around 2,000,000 clones, 90% to 95% seen once. Trimming shortened V by 2 bases and J by 4 bases, and 12 bases separated the two germline ends. The CDR3 has 15 residues. The germline gives CDR1 GTSNPN, CDR2 SVGIG (reference sequence). V usage is TRBV30 and J usage is TRBJ1-6, with a possible D match to TRBD1 (5 bases). The sequence was obtained from a man between 18 and 35 years old in good health. Sequencing was performed on naive CD4+ T cells sorted from blood. The subset: CD45RA+ positively selected. The CDR3 DNA follows: TGTGCCTGGAGTTCGGGACGGTTTTATAATTCACCCCTCCACTTT. Its protein product is CAWSSGRFYNSPLHF. Full variable domain (missing parts from reference TRBV30 and TRBJ1-6): SQTIHQWPATLVQPVGSPLSLECTVEGTSNPNLYWYRQAAGRGLQLLFYSVGIGQISSEVPQNLSASRPQDRQFILSSKKLLLSDSGFYLCAWSSGRFYNSPLHFGNGTRLTVT.